The T cell receptor beta chain described here comes from a study of blood T cell repertoires in COVID-19. As for the study in general: COVID-19 samples from acute and convalescent phases originated in the United States, Italy and Spain.

Profiling relied on immunoSEQ multiplex PCR, and the TCRdb table lists in-frame clones only, not all of them. Among approximately 170,000 clones listed, approximately 83% were seen once. CDR3 length equals 13 residues. V shed 6 bases and J 4 bases; nucleotides not matched to a gene: 5. This chain connects TRBV12-3 or TRBV12-4 to TRBJ2-7, with 8 bases fitting TRBD1. The sequenced sample was peripheral blood. This clonotype originated in a human donor with acute or convalescent COVID-19. The donor label of this sample is uncertain. The CDR3 here is CASRGTGRYEQYF. DNA for the CDR3: TGTGCCAGCAGGGGGACAGGAAGGTACGAGCAGTACTTC.